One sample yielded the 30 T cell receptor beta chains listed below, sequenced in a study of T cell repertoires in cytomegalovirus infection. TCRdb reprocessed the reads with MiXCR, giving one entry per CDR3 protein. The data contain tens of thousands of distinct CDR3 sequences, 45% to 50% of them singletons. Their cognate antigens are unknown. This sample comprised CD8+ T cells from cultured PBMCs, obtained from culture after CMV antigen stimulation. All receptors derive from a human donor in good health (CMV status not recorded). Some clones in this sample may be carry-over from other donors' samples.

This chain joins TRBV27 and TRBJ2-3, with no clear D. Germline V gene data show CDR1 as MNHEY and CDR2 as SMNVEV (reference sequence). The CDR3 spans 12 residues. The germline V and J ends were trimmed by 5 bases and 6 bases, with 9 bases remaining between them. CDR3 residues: CASSSSFDTQYF. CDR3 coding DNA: TGTGCCAGCAGTAGTTCGTTTGATACGCAGTATTTT.

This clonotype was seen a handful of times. CDR3 sequence: CSVDGGWGYGYTF. The CDR3, as DNA: TGCAGCGTTGACGGGGGTTGGGGCTATGGCTACACCTTC. The J gene is TRBJ1-2, the V gene TRBV29-1; possibly TRBD1 for D (5 bases). Trimming removed 3 bases at V and 4 bases at J, with 12 bases between. The CDR3 is made up of 13 amino acids. CDR1 and CDR2 (germline): SQVTM, ANQGSEA.

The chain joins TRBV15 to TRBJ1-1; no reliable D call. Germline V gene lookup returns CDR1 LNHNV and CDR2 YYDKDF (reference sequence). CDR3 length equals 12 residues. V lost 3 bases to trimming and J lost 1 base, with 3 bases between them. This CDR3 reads CATSSRNTEAFF. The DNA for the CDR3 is TGTGCCACCAGCAGCCGGAACACTGAAGCTTTCTTT.

In nucleotides, the CDR3 is TGTGCCAGCAGTTTAAACCCCAATCATCTCCCGTCCTACGAGCAGTACTTC. As protein: CASSLNPNHLPSYEQYF. J is TRBJ2-7 and V is TRBV28; unclear D gene. The V gene lost 2 bases and the J gene lost 1 base, with 18 bases spanning the gap. Germline CDR1 and CDR2: MDHEN and SYDVKM. This CDR3 has 17 amino acids. Full variable domain (outside the CDR3, taken from reference TRBV28 and TRBJ2-7): DVKVTQSSRYLVKRTGEKVFLECVQDMDHENMFWYRQDPGLGLRLIYFSYDVKMKEKGDIPEGYSVSREKKERFSLILESASTNQTSMYLCASSLNPNHLPSYEQYFGPGTRLTVT.

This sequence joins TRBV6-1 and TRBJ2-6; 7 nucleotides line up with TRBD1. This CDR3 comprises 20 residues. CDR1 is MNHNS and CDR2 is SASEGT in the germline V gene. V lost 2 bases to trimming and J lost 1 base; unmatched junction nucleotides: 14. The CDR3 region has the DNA TGTGCCAGCAGTGAATTCCATGGGACAGTCCCCCGGTCTGGGGCCAACGTCCTGACTTTC. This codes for CASSEFHGTVPRSGANVLTF.

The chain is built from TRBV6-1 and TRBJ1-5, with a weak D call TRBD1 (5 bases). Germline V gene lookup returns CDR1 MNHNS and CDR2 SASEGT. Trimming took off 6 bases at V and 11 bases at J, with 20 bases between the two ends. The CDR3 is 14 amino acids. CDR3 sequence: CASSSRFPQGTQHF. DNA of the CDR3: TGTGCCAGCAGCTCCCGGTTCCCCCAGGGCACCCAGCATTTT.

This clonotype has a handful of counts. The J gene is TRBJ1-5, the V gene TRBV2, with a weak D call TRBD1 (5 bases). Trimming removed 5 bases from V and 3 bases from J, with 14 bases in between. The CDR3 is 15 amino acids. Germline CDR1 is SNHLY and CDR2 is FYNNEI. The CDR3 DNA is TGTGCCAGCAGTCTGCTGGGACTGCTCAATCAGCCCCAGCATTTT. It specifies CASSLLGLLNQPQHF.

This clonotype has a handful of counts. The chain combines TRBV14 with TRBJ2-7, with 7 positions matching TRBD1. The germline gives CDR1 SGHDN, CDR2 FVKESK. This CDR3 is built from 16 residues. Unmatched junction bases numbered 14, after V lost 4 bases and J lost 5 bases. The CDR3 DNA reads TGTGCCAGCAGCCCCGACGCCCAGGGGGTCATCGACGAGCAGTACTTC. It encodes CASSPDAQGVIDEQYF.

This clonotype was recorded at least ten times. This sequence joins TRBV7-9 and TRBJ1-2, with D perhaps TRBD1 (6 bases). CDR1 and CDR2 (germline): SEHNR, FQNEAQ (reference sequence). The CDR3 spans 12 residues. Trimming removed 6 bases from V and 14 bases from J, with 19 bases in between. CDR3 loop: CASSFRTDLGTF. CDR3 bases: TGTGCCAGCAGTTTTAGGACAGACCTTGGGACCTTC. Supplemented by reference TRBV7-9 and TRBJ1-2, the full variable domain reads DTGVSQNPRHKITKRGQNVTFRCDPISEHNRLYWYRQTLGQGPEFLTYFQNEAQLEKSRLLSDRFSAERPKGSFSTLEIQRTEQGDSAMYLCASSFRTDLGTFGSGTRLTVV.

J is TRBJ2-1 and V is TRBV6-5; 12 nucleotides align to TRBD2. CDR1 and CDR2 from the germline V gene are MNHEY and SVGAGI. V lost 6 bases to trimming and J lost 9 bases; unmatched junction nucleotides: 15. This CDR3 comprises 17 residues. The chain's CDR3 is CASRPTLLLAGGGEQFF. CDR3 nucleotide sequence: TGTGCCAGCAGACCGACCCTCCTACTAGCGGGGGGAGGTGAGCAGTTCTTC.

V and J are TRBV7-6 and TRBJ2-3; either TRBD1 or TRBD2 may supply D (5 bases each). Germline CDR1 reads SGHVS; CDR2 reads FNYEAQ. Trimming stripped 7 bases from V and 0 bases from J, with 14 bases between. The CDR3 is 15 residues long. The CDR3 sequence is CASTLGTGSTDTQYF. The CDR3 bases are TGTGCCAGCACCCTCGGGACGGGAAGCACAGATACGCAGTATTTT. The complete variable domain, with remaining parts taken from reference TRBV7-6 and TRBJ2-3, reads GAGVSQSPRYKVTKRGQDVALRCDPISGHVSLYWYRQALGQGPEFLTYFNYEAQQDKSGLPNDRFSAERPEGSISTLTIQRTEQRDSAMYRCASTLGTGSTDTQYFGPGTRLTVL.

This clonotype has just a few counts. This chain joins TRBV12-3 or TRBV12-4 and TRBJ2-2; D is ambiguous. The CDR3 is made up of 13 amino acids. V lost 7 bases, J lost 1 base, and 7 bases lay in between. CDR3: CASMVGNTGELFF. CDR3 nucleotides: TGTGCCAGCATGGTTGGGAACACCGGGGAGCTGTTTTTT.

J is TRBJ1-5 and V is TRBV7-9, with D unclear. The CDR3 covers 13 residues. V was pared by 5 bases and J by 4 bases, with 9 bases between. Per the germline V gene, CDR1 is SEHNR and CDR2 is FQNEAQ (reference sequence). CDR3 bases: TGTGCCAGCAGCCAGGAAGGGAATCAGCCCCAGCATTTT. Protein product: CASSQEGNQPQHF.

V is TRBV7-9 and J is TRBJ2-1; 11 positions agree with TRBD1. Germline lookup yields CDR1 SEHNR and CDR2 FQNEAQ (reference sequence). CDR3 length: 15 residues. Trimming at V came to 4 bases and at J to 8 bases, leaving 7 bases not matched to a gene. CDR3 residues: CASSSPDRGLDEQFF. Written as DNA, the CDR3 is TGTGCCAGCAGCTCCCCGGACAGGGGGCTGGATGAGCAGTTCTTC.

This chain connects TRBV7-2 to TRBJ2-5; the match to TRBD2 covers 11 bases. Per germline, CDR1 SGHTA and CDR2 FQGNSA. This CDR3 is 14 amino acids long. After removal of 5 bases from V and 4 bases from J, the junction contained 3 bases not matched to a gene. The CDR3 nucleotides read TGTGCCAGCAGCACTAGCGGGAGTGGAGAGACCCAGTACTTC. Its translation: CASSTSGSGETQYF.

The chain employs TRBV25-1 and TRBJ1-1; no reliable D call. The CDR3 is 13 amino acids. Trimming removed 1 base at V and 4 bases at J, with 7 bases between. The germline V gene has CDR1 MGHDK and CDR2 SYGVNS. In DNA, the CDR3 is TGTGCCAGCAGTGAATGGATTGGCACTGAAGCTTTCTTT. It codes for CASSEWIGTEAFF.

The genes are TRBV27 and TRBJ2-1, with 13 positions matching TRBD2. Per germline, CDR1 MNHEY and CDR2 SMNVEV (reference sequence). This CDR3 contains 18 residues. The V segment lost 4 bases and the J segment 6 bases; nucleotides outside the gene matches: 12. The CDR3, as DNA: TGTGCCAGCAGTTCGACGTATTCACTAGCGGGAGGGCCCAATGAGCAGTTCTTC. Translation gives CASSSTYSLAGGPNEQFF.

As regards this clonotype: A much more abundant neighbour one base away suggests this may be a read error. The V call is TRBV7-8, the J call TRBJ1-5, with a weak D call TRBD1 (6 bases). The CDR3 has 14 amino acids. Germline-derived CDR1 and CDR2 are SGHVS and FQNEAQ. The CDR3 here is CASGLREGDQPQHF. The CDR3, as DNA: TGTGCCAGCGGCTTACGTGAGGGGGACCAGCCCCAGCATTTT.

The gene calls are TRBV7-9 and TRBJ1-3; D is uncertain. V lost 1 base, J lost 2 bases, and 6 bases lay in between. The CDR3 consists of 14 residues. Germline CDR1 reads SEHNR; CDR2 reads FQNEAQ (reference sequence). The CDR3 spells CASSLESAGNTIYF. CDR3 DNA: TGTGCCAGCAGCTTAGAGTCTGCTGGAAACACCATATATTTT.

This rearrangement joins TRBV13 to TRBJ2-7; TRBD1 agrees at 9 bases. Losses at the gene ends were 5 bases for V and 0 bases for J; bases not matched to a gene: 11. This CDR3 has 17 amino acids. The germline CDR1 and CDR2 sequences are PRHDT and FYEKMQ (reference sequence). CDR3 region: CASSDRDRVGSSYEQYF. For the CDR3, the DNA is TGTGCCAGCAGCGATCGGGACAGGGTGGGGAGCTCCTACGAGCAGTACTTC.

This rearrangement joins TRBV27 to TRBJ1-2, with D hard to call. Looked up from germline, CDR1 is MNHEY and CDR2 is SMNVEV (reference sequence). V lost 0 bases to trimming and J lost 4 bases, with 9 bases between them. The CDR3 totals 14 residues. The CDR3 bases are TGTGCCAGCAGTTTATCATCAGCCTTCTATGGCTACACCTTC. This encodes CASSLSSAFYGYTF.

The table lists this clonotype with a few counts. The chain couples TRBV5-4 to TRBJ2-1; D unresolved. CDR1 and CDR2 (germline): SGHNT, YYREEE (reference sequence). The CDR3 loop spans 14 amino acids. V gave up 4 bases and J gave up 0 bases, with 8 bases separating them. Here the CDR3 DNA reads TGTGCCAGCAGCCCCCACAGCTCCTACAATGAGCAGTTCTTC. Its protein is CASSPHSSYNEQFF.

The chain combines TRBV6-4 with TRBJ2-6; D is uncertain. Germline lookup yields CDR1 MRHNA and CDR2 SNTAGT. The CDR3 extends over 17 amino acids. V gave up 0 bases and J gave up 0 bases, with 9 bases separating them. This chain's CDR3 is CASSDSPDGSGANVLTF. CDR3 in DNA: TGTGCCAGCAGTGACTCCCCGGACGGCTCTGGGGCCAACGTCCTGACTTTC.

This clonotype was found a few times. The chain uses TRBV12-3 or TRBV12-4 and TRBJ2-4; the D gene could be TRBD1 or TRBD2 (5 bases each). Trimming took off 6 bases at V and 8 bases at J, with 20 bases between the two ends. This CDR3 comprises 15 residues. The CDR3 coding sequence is TGTGCCAGCAGCTCGGGACGGCGCCAAGGATACATTCAGTACTTC. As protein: CASSSGRRQGYIQYF.

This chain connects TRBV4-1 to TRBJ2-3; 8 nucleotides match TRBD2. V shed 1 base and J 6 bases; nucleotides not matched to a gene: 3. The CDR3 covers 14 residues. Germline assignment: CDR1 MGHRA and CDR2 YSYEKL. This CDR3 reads CASSQGAGADTQYF. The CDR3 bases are TGCGCCAGCAGCCAAGGAGCGGGAGCCGATACGCAGTATTTT.

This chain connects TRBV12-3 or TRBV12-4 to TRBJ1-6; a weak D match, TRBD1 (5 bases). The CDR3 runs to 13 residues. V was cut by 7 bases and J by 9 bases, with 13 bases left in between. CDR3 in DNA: TGTGCCAGCACCCAGGGAGGGAGTTCACCCCTCCACTTT. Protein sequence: CASTQGGSSPLHF.

The CDR3, as DNA: TGTGCCAGCAGTCCTTCCAGCTTCGATCTGTCCTACGAGCAGTACTTC. This sequence encodes CASSPSSFDLSYEQYF. The chain carries TRBV27 and TRBJ2-7, with D hard to call. V gave up 5 bases and J gave up 1 base, with 18 bases separating them. The CDR3 consists of 16 residues. The germline V gene has CDR1 MNHEY and CDR2 SMNVEV (reference sequence).

CDR3 sequence reads: CASSQTPGDEQYF. The CDR3 nucleotides read TGTGCCAGCAGCCAAACCCCCGGGGACGAGCAGTACTTC. The V gene is TRBV7-9, the J gene TRBJ2-7, with D perhaps TRBD2 (5 bases). CDR3 length: 13 residues. Germline V gene lookup returns CDR1 SEHNR and CDR2 FQNEAQ (reference sequence). V was trimmed by 5 bases and J by 5 bases, leaving 13 bases between them.

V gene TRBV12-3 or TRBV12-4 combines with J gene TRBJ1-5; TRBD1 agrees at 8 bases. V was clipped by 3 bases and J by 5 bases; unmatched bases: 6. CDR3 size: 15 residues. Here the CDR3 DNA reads TGTGCCAGCAGTTTGTCCCAGGGGGCGGATCAGCCCCAGCATTTT. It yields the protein CASSLSQGADQPQHF.

CDR3 amino acids: CASSIDRGYNSPLHF. In DNA, the CDR3 is TGTGCCAGTTCGATCGACAGGGGGTATAATTCACCCCTCCACTTT. The rearrangement links TRBV19 to TRBJ1-6; 9 bases line up with TRBD1. Unmatched junction bases numbered 6, after V lost 8 bases and J lost 4 bases. The CDR3 spans 15 residues. CDR1 is LNHDA and CDR2 is SQIVND in the germline V gene (reference sequence).